The 27 T cell receptor beta chains in this list originate from one sample, sequenced in a study of blood T cell repertoires in COVID-19. TCRdb's table, derived via immunoSEQ multiplex PCR, lists solely in-frame clones and lacks some. The sample lists 330,000 or so clones, 87% seen once, with around 3% in the top ten. Sequencing used PBMCs or T cells enriched from blood (not recorded which). These receptors were obtained from a woman aged 30 to 39 who had recovered from COVID-19.

This chain uses TRBV11-1 with TRBJ2-2, with 11 bases fitting TRBD1. CDR3 length equals 16 residues. CDR1 is SGHAT and CDR2 is FQDESV in the germline V gene (reference sequence). J was trimmed by 4 bases and V by 0 bases; bases with no gene match: 1. CDR3: CASSLAGTGGTGELFF. The CDR3, as DNA: TGTGCCAGCAGCTTAGCCGGGACAGGGGGCACCGGGGAGCTGTTTTTT.

This chain uses TRBV2 with TRBJ2-5; 8 bases align to TRBD2. This CDR3 contains 14 residues. Germline lookup yields CDR1 SNHLY and CDR2 FYNNEI. The trim removed 8 bases at V and 1 base at J, leaving 6 bases unmatched. The CDR3 reads CASALTSGQETQYF. CDR3 in DNA: TGTGCCAGCGCCCTTACTAGCGGCCAAGAGACCCAGTACTTC.

The rearrangement uses TRBV4-1 and TRBJ1-5; D is uncertain. CDR3 length: 14 residues. V was cut by 5 bases and J by 2 bases, with 10 bases left in between. Germline-derived CDR1 and CDR2 are MGHRA and YSYEKL. The CDR3 loop is CASSENAGNQPQHF. For the CDR3, the DNA is TGCGCCAGCAGCGAGAACGCGGGCAATCAGCCCCAGCATTTT.

This sequence joins TRBV5-1 and TRBJ1-4; TRBD1 matches 10 bases. The V segment lost 2 bases and the J segment 3 bases; nucleotides outside the gene matches: 1. The CDR3 spans 15 residues. Germline V gene sequence: CDR1 SGHRS, CDR2 YFSETQ. As DNA, the CDR3 is TGCGCCAGCAGCTTTGGACAGGGGGCTAATGAAAAACTGTTTTTT. Its translation: CASSFGQGANEKLFF. Variable domain in full (rest from reference TRBV5-1 and TRBJ1-4): KAGVTQTPRYLIKTRGQQVTLSCSPISGHRSVSWYQQTPGQGLQFLFEYFSETQRNKGNFPGRFSGRQFSNSRSEMNVSTLELGDSALYLCASSFGQGANEKLFFGSGTQLSVL.

This clone was seen only a few times. V is TRBV5-4 and J is TRBJ2-1; D possibly corresponds to TRBD1 (5 bases). Deletions cut 4 bases from V and 6 bases from J, with 11 bases between. The CDR3 has 13 residues. The germline V gene encodes CDR1 SGHNT and CDR2 YYREEE (reference sequence). The CDR3 loop reads CASSTRQSNEQFF. Written as DNA, the CDR3 is TGTGCCAGCAGCACCCGACAGTCCAATGAGCAGTTCTTC.

The chain is built from TRBV19 and TRBJ1-2; 7 bases align to TRBD1. This CDR3 is 14 amino acids long. Trimming cost V 4 bases and J 6 bases; bases outside gene matches: 8. CDR1 and CDR2 (germline): LNHDA, SQIVND (reference sequence). The CDR3 DNA reads TGTGCCAGTAGTACCCGACAGGGCATCGATGGCTACACCTTC. Protein: CASSTRQGIDGYTF.

This clone was recorded only once. The V and J genes are TRBV6-5 and TRBJ2-1; TRBD1 agrees at 7 bases. Germline V gene data show CDR1 as MNHEY and CDR2 as SVGAGI. With 2 bases clipped from V and 0 bases from J, the junction kept 1 base outside the gene matches. The CDR3 is made up of 15 amino acids. DNA of the CDR3: TGTGCCAGCAGTTACGCAGGGGGCTCCTACAATGAGCAGTTCTTC. Its translation is CASSYAGGSYNEQFF.

J is TRBJ2-5 and V is TRBV11-2, with 9 bases fitting TRBD1. This CDR3 region has 15 residues. V lost 6 bases to trimming and J lost 5 bases; unmatched junction nucleotides: 10. Germline V gene lookup returns CDR1 SGHAT and CDR2 FQNNGV. CDR3 residues: CASRSGTGSWETQYF. The CDR3 DNA is TGTGCCAGCAGATCCGGGACAGGGTCTTGGGAGACCCAGTACTTC.

J is TRBJ2-1 and V is TRBV7-6, with 11 bases identical to TRBD2. This CDR3 region has 15 residues. Unmatched junction bases numbered 2, after V lost 0 bases and J lost 7 bases. Germline CDR1 is SGHVS and CDR2 is FNYEAQ. CDR3 residues: CASSLAASGGNEQFF. Here the CDR3 DNA reads TGTGCCAGCAGCTTAGCGGCTAGCGGGGGGAATGAGCAGTTCTTC.

The rearrangement links TRBV29-1 to TRBJ2-3, with 8 bases that match TRBD1. Germline-derived CDR1 and CDR2 are SQVTM and ANQGSEA. This CDR3 comprises 12 residues. The ends lost 7 bases at V and 10 bases at J; junction bases unmatched: 10. The chain's CDR3 is CSARTGSQAQYF. For the CDR3, the DNA is TGCAGCGCCCGGACAGGGTCCCAGGCGCAGTATTTT.

About this clone itself: Other DNA sequences in the same sample also yield this CDR3. The gene calls are TRBV9 and TRBJ2-7; the match to TRBD2 covers 9 bases. After removal of 4 bases from V and 2 bases from J, the junction contained 4 bases not matched to a gene. The CDR3 has 14 residues. Germline lookup yields CDR1 SGDLS and CDR2 YYNGEE. The CDR3 DNA sequence: TGTGCCAGCAGCCCAGGACTAGCGACCTACGAGCAGTACTTC. Its translation is CASSPGLATYEQYF.

The rearrangement joins TRBV14 to TRBJ2-3; 7 bases match TRBD1. Trimming took 2 bases from V and 2 from J; bases not matched to a gene: 7. This CDR3 is 16 amino acids long. CDR1 is SGHDN, CDR2 FVKESK, per germline. CDR3 nucleotide sequence: TGTGCCAGCAGCCAAAAGGACAGGAGATTCACAGATACGCAGTATTTT. This encodes CASSQKDRRFTDTQYF.

V and J are TRBV6-5 and TRBJ1-2; unclear D gene. Germline CDR1 MNHEY, CDR2 SVGAGI. This CDR3 spans 13 amino acids. Trimming left V 6 bases short and J 4 bases short, with 12 bases between. For the CDR3, the DNA is TGTGCCAGCAGCCAAACAGTGTTCTATGGCTACACCTTC. The encoded protein is CASSQTVFYGYTF.

The chain couples TRBV5-1 to TRBJ1-2; weak D call: TRBD1 (6 bases). In germline, CDR1 is SGHRS, CDR2 YFSETQ. This CDR3 is built from 13 residues. Trimming shortened V by 3 bases and J by 8 bases, and 14 bases separated the two germline ends. CDR3 in amino acids: CASSSTGGGGYTF. CDR3 coding DNA: TGCGCCAGCAGCTCGACAGGAGGAGGCGGCTACACCTTC.

The chain joins TRBV27 to TRBJ2-6, with TRBD1 matching 7 bases. Germline-derived CDR1 and CDR2 are MNHEY and SMNVEV (reference sequence). J lost 4 bases, V lost 5 bases, and 8 bases had no gene match. This CDR3 contains 16 residues. The CDR3: CASSVITGVGANVLTF. The DNA for the CDR3 is TGTGCCAGCAGTGTAATAACAGGGGTCGGGGCCAACGTCCTGACTTTC. The whole variable domain, filled in from reference TRBV27 and TRBJ2-6, reads EAQVTQNPRYLITVTGKKLTVTCSQNMNHEYMSWYRQDPGLGLRQIYYSMNVEVTDKGDVPEGYKVSRKEKRNFPLILESPSPNQTSLYFCASSVITGVGANVLTFGAGSRLTVL.

This clone turned up a few times. The gene calls are TRBV12-3 or TRBV12-4 and TRBJ1-2; perhaps TRBD1 as D (6 bases). The CDR3 loop spans 13 amino acids. V gave up 3 bases and J gave up 3 bases, with 8 bases separating them. This chain's CDR3 is CASSFRTDYGYTF. In nucleotides, the CDR3 is TGTGCCAGCAGTTTTAGGACAGACTATGGCTACACCTTC.

The CDR3 spells CASSLNRGEAFF. The CDR3 coding sequence is TGTGCCAGCAGTTTAAACCGGGGTGAAGCTTTCTTT. The chain uses TRBV12-3 or TRBV12-4 and TRBJ1-1; D call uncertain. The CDR3 extends over 12 amino acids. The ends were cut back, 2 bases at V and 7 bases at J, with 8 bases in the middle.

This chain connects TRBV7-8 to TRBJ2-7, with D hard to call. The CDR3 spans 12 residues. Between the trimmed V and J ends, which lost 3 bases and 0 bases, there was a span of 3 bases. CDR1 is SGHVS, CDR2 FQNEAQ, per germline. Here the CDR3 reads CASSFLSYEQYF. The CDR3 region has the DNA TGTGCCAGCAGCTTTCTCTCCTACGAGCAGTACTTC.

Points on this clone: Other nucleotide sequences in the sample specify the same CDR3. The rearrangement joins TRBV27 to TRBJ1-2; 8 bases line up with TRBD1. CDR3 size: 15 residues. V lost 4 bases to trimming and J lost 3 bases; unmatched junction nucleotides: 7. CDR1 MNHEY and CDR2 SMNVEV come from the germline V gene (reference sequence). The CDR3, as DNA: TGTGCCAGCAGTTCCGGACAGGGTGGGGACTATGGCTACACCTTC. This sequence encodes CASSSGQGGDYGYTF.

The V call is TRBV27, the J call TRBJ2-3, with D possibly matching TRBD2 (6 bases). The CDR3 covers 16 residues. Germline assignment: CDR1 MNHEY and CDR2 SMNVEV (reference sequence). V was clipped by 7 bases and J by 1 base, with 18 bases between them. The CDR3 spells CASTPTPSAGTDTQYF. The CDR3 DNA sequence: TGTGCCAGCACCCCTACTCCTAGCGCGGGCACAGATACGCAGTATTTT.

This sequence joins TRBV9 and TRBJ2-5, with TRBD2 identical over 8 bases. The germline V gene has CDR1 SGDLS and CDR2 YYNGEE. The ends lost 4 bases at V and 1 base at J; junction bases unmatched: 6. The CDR3 sequence is 15 residues long. CDR3 coding DNA: TGTGCCAGCAGCATTAGCGGGGCGTTCCAAGAGACCCAGTACTTC. Amino acids: CASSISGAFQETQYF.

A single count supports this clone. This chain uses TRBV7-9 with TRBJ1-1; D perhaps matches TRBD1 (5 bases). Trimming pared 4 bases from V and 5 bases from J, leaving 23 bases between. The CDR3 is 17 amino acids. Germline loops: CDR1 SEHNR, CDR2 FQNEAQ (reference sequence). CDR3 in DNA: TGTGCCAGCAGCTCGCAGTGGGGGGAGGCTAGGACAACTGAAGCTTTCTTT. Translated: CASSSQWGEARTTEAFF.

This clone was seen only once. In nucleotides, the CDR3 is TGTGCCAGCAGTGAGACAGGGAAATTCTATGGCTACACCTTC. Protein product: CASSETGKFYGYTF. This chain links TRBV6-1 with TRBJ1-2; 7 nucleotides match TRBD1. CDR3 length: 14 amino acids. Germline V gives CDR1 MNHNS, CDR2 SASEGT. The V segment lost 3 bases and the J segment 4 bases; nucleotides outside the gene matches: 5.

The chain uses TRBV3-1 (or the pseudogene TRBV3-2) and TRBJ1-1; no reliable D call. V was clipped by 4 bases and J by 4 bases, with 13 bases between them. The germline CDR1 and CDR2 sequences are LGHDT and YNNKEL (reference sequence). This CDR3 region has 14 residues. The CDR3 region is CASSPARSTTEAFF. The CDR3 DNA sequence: TGTGCCAGCAGCCCCGCACGGAGTACCACTGAAGCTTTCTTT.

This chain links TRBV6-6 with TRBJ2-7; TRBD2 matches at 7 bases. This CDR3 contains 12 residues. Germline assignment: CDR1 MNHNY and CDR2 SVGAGI (reference sequence). Germline trimming cut 6 bases from V and 5 bases from J; bases unmatched to any gene: 4. The CDR3 region is CASSPGLDEQYF. The CDR3 DNA reads TGTGCCAGCAGCCCAGGACTAGACGAGCAGTACTTC.

This clone was found once. The chain links TRBV27 to TRBJ1-1; D gene unclear. V was shortened by 6 bases and J by 2 bases, with 13 bases between the two germline ends. This CDR3 comprises 14 residues. Germline lookup yields CDR1 MNHEY and CDR2 SMNVEV (reference sequence). The chain's CDR3 is CASRARGSNTEAFF. In DNA, the CDR3 is TGTGCCAGCAGGGCCCGCGGGAGCAACACTGAAGCTTTCTTT.

The chain couples TRBV9 to TRBJ1-1, with D unclear. V was clipped by 4 bases and J by 4 bases, with 11 bases between them. CDR1 and CDR2 (germline): SGDLS, YYNGEE. CDR3 size: 13 residues. CDR3 amino acids: CASSLPGSTEAFF. The CDR3 DNA reads as TGTGCCAGCAGCCTACCCGGGAGCACTGAAGCTTTCTTT. Based on the CDR3 plus reference TRBV9 and TRBJ1-1, the full variable domain is DSGVTQTPKHLITATGQRVTLRCSPRSGDLSVYWYQQSLDQGLQFLIQYYNGEERAKGNILERFSAQQFPDLHSELNLSSLELGDSALYFCASSLPGSTEAFFGQGTRLTVV.